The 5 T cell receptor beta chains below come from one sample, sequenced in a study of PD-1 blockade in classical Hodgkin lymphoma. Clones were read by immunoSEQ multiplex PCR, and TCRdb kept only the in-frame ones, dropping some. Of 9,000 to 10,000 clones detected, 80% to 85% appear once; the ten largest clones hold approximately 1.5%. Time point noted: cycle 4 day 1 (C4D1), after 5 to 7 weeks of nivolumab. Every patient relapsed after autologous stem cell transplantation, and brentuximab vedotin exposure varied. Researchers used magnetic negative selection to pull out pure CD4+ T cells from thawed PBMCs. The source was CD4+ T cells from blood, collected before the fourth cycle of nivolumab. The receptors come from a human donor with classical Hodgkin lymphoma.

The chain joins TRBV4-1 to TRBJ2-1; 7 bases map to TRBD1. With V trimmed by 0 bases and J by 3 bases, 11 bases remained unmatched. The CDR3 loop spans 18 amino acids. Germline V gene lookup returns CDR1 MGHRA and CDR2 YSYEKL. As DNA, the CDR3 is TGCGCCAGCAGCCAAGATTTGAACAGGGGATTAGTCTACAATGAGCAGTTCTTC. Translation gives CASSQDLNRGLVYNEQFF.

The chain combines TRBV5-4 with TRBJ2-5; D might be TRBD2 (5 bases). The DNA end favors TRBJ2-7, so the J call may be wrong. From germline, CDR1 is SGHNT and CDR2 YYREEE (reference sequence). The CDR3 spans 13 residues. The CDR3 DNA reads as TGTGCCAGCAGCCCCGGGATTGCCTACGAGCAGTACTTC. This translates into CASSPGIAYEQYF.

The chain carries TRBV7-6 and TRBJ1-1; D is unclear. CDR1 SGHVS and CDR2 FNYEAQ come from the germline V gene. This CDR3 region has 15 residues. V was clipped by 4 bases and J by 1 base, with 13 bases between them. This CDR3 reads CASSSPSWGNTEAFF. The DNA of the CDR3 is TGTGCCAGCAGCTCTCCCTCGTGGGGGAACACTGAAGCTTTCTTT.

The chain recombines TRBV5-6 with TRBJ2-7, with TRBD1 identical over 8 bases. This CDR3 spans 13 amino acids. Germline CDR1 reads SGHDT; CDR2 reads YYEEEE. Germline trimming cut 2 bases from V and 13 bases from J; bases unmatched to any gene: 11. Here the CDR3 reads CASSFSQGARIYF. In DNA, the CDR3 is TGTGCCAGCAGCTTTTCTCAGGGGGCTCGGATTTACTTC.

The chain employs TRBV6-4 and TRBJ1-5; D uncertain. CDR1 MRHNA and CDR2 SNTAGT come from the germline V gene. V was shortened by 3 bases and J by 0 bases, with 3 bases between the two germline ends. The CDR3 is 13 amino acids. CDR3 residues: CASSEYSNQPQHF. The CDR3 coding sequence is TGTGCCAGCAGTGAATATAGCAATCAGCCCCAGCATTTT.